These T cell receptor beta chains were read from a single sample in a study of HIV-infected patients and healthy controls. MiXCR, applied by TCRdb to the 5' RACE reads, yields one record per CDR3 protein. The sample shows approximately 25,000 distinct CDR3 sequences, 7.5% to 10% of them seen only once. Sequencing was done on a sample of blood. Receptors were obtained from an adult in good health. Each CDR3 is given with its conserved first and last residue. The order of the fields is J gene, V gene, D gene, clone size, CDR3 protein, CDR3 DNA. A D gene is named only where the DNA matches it firmly. Clone size is stated in some rows and not others, as once, few, many or a class when expanded.

TRBJ1-1 TRBV6-2/TRBV6-3 TRBD1 many CASSYYGTANTEAFF TGTGCCAGCAGTTACTATGGGACAGCCAACACTGAAGCTTTCTTT
TRBJ1-1 TRBV21-1 . few CASSKRQGATEAFF TGTGCCAGCAGCAAAAGACAGGGGGCCACTGAAGCTTTCTTT
TRBJ2-3 TRBV3-1 . . CASTSPRTDTQYF TGTGCCAGCACCTCTCCCCGCACAGATACGCAGTATTTT
TRBJ2-2 TRBV6-1 TRBD1 many CASSETGAGTGELFF TGTGCCAGCAGTGAAACAGGGGCAGGGACCGGGGAGCTGTTTTTT
TRBJ2-5 TRBV5-1 . medium-sized CASSLEGPQETQYF TGCGCCAGCAGCTTGGAGGGGCCACAAGAGACCCAGTACTTC
TRBJ2-7 TRBV30 . many CAWSATGFGYEQYF TGTGCCTGGAGCGCCACAGGGTTCGGGTACGAGCAGTACTTC
TRBJ2-7 TRBV11-2 . . CASSPLTVSGEQYF TGTGCCAGCAGCCCACTGACAGTCTCGGGGGAGCAGTACTTC
TRBJ2-1 TRBV18 . many CASSPGGDFNNEQFF TGTGCCAGCTCACCGGGCGGGGACTTTAACAATGAGCAGTTCTTC
TRBJ1-1 TRBV5-6 . medium-sized CASSPSAGPEAFF TGTGCCAGCAGCCCCTCGGCTGGTCCCGAAGCTTTCTTT
TRBJ2-5 TRBV6-6 TRBD2 . CASSSAGGQETQYF TGTGCCAGCAGTTCAGCGGGGGGACAAGAGACCCAGTACTTC
TRBJ2-5 TRBV28 . medium-sized CASSPLLETQYF TGTGCCAGCAGCCCCCTCTTGGAGACCCAGTACTTC
TRBJ1-2 TRBV4-2 TRBD1 . CASSQGQGALGYTF TGTGCCAGCAGCCAAGGGCAGGGGGCCCTAGGCTACACCTTC
TRBJ2-7 TRBV4-1 TRBD1 few CASSLTGTGVVEQYF TGCGCCAGCAGCTTAACCGGGACAGGGGTGGTCGAGCAGTACTTC
TRBJ2-5 TRBV29-1 . many CSVGDSGQETQYF TGCAGCGTTGGAGACAGCGGCCAAGAGACCCAGTACTTC
TRBJ2-7 TRBV4-1 . many CASSQAGGTYEQYF TGCGCCAGCAGCCAAGCCGGGGGAACCTACGAGCAGTACTTC
TRBJ2-6 TRBV21-1 . few CAGSGGPGANVLTF TGTGCCGGGTCGGGGGGTCCTGGGGCCAACGTCCTGACTTTC
TRBJ1-5 TRBV27 . many CASSSGTPRGYSNQPQHF TGTGCCAGCAGTTCAGGGACACCGAGGGGCTATAGCAATCAGCCCCAGCATTTT
TRBJ1-5 TRBV24-1 . many CATSEAIGSNQPQHF TGTGCCACCAGTGAGGCGATAGGAAGCAATCAGCCCCAGCATTTT
TRBJ1-1 TRBV11-2 . many CASSLLRGTEAFF TGTGCCAGCAGCTTACTCCGGGGTACTGAAGCTTTCTTT
TRBJ1-1 TRBV30 . many CAWSGGFTEAFF TGTGCCTGGAGTGGGGGGTTCACTGAAGCTTTCTTT
TRBJ2-7 TRBV28 . . CATKRGGGIYF TGTGCCACTAAAAGGGGGGGGGGTATATACTTC
TRBJ1-4 TRBV4-2 TRBD1 many CASSHRSFGQGAKGTNEKLFF TGTGCCAGCAGCCACCGCTCTTTCGGACAGGGGGCAAAAGGAACTAATGAAAAACTGTTTTTT
TRBJ1-4 TRBV28 . medium-sized CASSSPDSLNEKLFF TGTGCCAGCAGCTCCCCCGACAGCCTAAATGAAAAACTGTTTTTT
TRBJ1-1 TRBV2 TRBD1 many CASRQDRGWTEAFF TGTGCCAGCAGGCAGGACAGGGGTTGGACTGAAGCTTTCTTT
TRBJ2-1 TRBV7-7 TRBD2 few CASSSLAGAHNEQFF TGTGCTAGCAGCTCCTTAGCGGGGGCCCACAATGAGCAGTTCTTC
TRBJ1-2 TRBV6-6 . medium-sized CASSPSVESYGYTF TGTGCCAGCAGTCCATCCGTCGAAAGCTATGGCTACACCTTC
TRBJ2-1 TRBV6-1 . many CASSETYNEQFF TGTGCCAGCAGTGAAACCTACAATGAGCAGTTCTTC
TRBJ1-1 TRBV2 . few CASSAEGLGTEAFF TGTGCCAGCAGTGCAGAGGGTCTCGGCACTGAAGCTTTCTTT
TRBJ2-1 TRBV29-1 . many CSVVARAYNEQFF TGCAGCGTTGTGGCCAGGGCCTACAATGAGCAGTTCTTC
TRBJ1-1 TRBV29-1 . many CSVAQAWDTEAFF TGCAGCGTTGCGCAGGCATGGGACACTGAAGCTTTCTTT
TRBJ1-4 TRBV7-9 TRBD1 few CASSPRAQTGGLNEKLFF TGTGCCAGCAGCCCCAGAGCACAAACAGGGGGCTTAAATGAAAAACTGTTTTTT
TRBJ1-2 TRBV2 TRBD1 . CASSDRDRNYGYTF TGTGCCAGCAGTGACCGGGACAGGAACTATGGCTACACCTTC
TRBJ2-7 TRBV4-3 . few CASSQLQGESYEQYF TGCGCCAGCAGCCAATTACAGGGTGAGTCCTACGAGCAGTACTTC
TRBJ1-6 TRBV11-2 . . CASSSLRGIGSPLHF TGTGCCAGCAGCTCCCTCCGCGGAATTGGTTCACCCCTCCACTTT
TRBJ1-5 TRBV5-1 . many CASSFEAGNQPQHF TGCGCCAGCAGCTTTGAGGCTGGCAATCAGCCCCAGCATTTT
TRBJ2-1 TRBV19 TRBD2 . CASSIPPAGGLHEQFF TGTGCCAGTAGTATCCCACCGGCGGGGGGGCTCCATGAGCAGTTCTTC
TRBJ1-1 TRBV5-1 . . CASSLIGENRAFF TGCGCCAGCAGCTTGATTGGCGAAAATCGGGCTTTCTTT
TRBJ1-2 TRBV7-6 . many CASSLSEGEGRVNGYTF TGTGCCAGCAGCTTATCCGAAGGGGAGGGCAGGGTCAATGGCTACACCTTC
TRBJ1-3 TRBV5-4 . many CASSSRSDGPGNTIYF TGTGCCAGCAGCTCAAGGTCTGACGGCCCTGGAAACACCATATATTTT
TRBJ2-3 TRBV7-2 . . CASSLEGRSTDTQYF TGTGCCAGCAGCTTGGAGGGGAGGAGCACAGATACGCAGTATTTT
TRBJ1-1 TRBV7-2 . many CASSLTTAATEAFF TGTGCCAGCAGCTTAACGACGGCTGCTACTGAAGCTTTCTTT
TRBJ1-5 TRBV6-2/TRBV6-3 TRBD1 many CASMDRINQPQHF TGTGCCAGCATGGACAGGATCAATCAGCCCCAGCATTTT
TRBJ1-5 TRBV19 . many CASRTLLAGSSNQPQHF TGTGCCAGTAGAACCCTTCTAGCAGGGTCTAGCAATCAGCCCCAGCATTTT
TRBJ1-1 TRBV25-1 . . CASSEWQNTEAFF TGTGCCAGCAGTGAATGGCAGAACACTGAAGCTTTCTTT
TRBJ2-3 TRBV27 . many CASSLMVADTQYF TGTGCCAGCAGTTTAATGGTGGCAGATACGCAGTATTTT
TRBJ1-3 TRBV7-9 . many CASSLLNGAGNTIYF TGTGCCAGCAGCCTCTTGAACGGAGCTGGAAACACCATATATTTT
TRBJ1-1 TRBV12-3/TRBV12-4 TRBD1 many CASSATGVGTEAFF TGTGCCAGCAGCGCGACAGGGGTGGGGACTGAAGCTTTCTTT
TRBJ2-3 TRBV6-2/TRBV6-3 TRBD2 many CASSYSGTSGGTDTQYF TGTGCCAGCAGTTACTCCGGGACTAGCGGGGGTACAGATACGCAGTATTTT